The 9 T cell receptor beta chains given below trace back to one sample, sequenced in a study of cytomegalovirus exposure and HLA in healthy donors. Vbeta (60) and Jbeta (13) primers were used in the PCR. Profiling relied on immunoSEQ multiplex PCR, and the TCRdb table lists in-frame clones only, not all of them. The table lists about 84,000 clones, over 80% of them singletons, with approximately 2.2% in the top ten. The sequencing sample was made of PBMCs. These receptors came from a man between 18 and 29 years old in good health and CMV-seronegative.

The V and J genes are TRBV18 and TRBJ1-1, with D tentatively TRBD1 (6 bases). With 6 bases removed from V and 0 bases from J, the gap between germline ends came to 11 bases. Germline CDR1 reads KGHSH; CDR2 reads LQKENI. CDR3 length: 14 residues. The CDR3 DNA reads as TGTGCCAGCTCGCCCACAGGGCTGAACACTGAAGCTTTCTTT. Protein product: CASSPTGLNTEAFF.

The chain joins TRBV5-1 to TRBJ1-4, with 7 positions matching TRBD1. Per germline, CDR1 SGHRS and CDR2 YFSETQ. V shed 4 bases and J 6 bases; nucleotides not matched to a gene: 6. This CDR3 comprises 14 residues. This chain's CDR3 is CASSPTGSDEKLFF. As DNA, the CDR3 is TGCGCCAGCAGCCCGACAGGGTCGGATGAAAAACTGTTTTTT. Together with reference TRBV5-1 and TRBJ1-4, the CDR3 gives the full variable domain: KAGVTQTPRYLIKTRGQQVTLSCSPISGHRSVSWYQQTPGQGLQFLFEYFSETQRNKGNFPGRFSGRQFSNSRSEMNVSTLELGDSALYLCASSPTGSDEKLFFGSGTQLSVL.

The chain uses TRBV29-1 and TRBJ1-2, with a possible D match to TRBD1 (5 bases). V was pared by 3 bases and J by 8 bases, with 13 bases between. The CDR3 spans 12 residues. The germline V gene encodes CDR1 SQVTM and CDR2 ANQGSEA. The CDR3 loop reads CSVDRGGGGYTF. CDR3 DNA: TGCAGCGTTGATCGCGGGGGAGGGGGCTACACCTTC. Complete variable domain (other parts from reference TRBV29-1 and TRBJ1-2): SAVISQKPSRDICQRGTSLTIQCQVDSQVTMMFWYRQQPGQSLTLIATANQGSEATYESGFVIDKFPISRPNLTFSTLTVSNMSPEDSSIYLCSVDRGGGGYTFGSGTRLTVV.

This clone came up a few times. The rearrangement uses TRBV27 and TRBJ2-3; 12 bases line up with TRBD2. Germline V lookup: CDR1 MNHEY, CDR2 SMNVEV (reference sequence). Trimming at V came to 6 bases and at J to 5 bases, leaving 9 bases not matched to a gene. The CDR3 is 16 amino acids. This CDR3 is CASRLRLAGVRDTQYF. In DNA, the CDR3 is TGTGCCAGCAGGCTCCGACTAGCGGGAGTAAGAGATACGCAGTATTTT.

The chain recombines TRBV6-5 with TRBJ2-7; D might be TRBD2 (5 bases). There are 11 residues in the CDR3. Germline assignment: CDR1 MNHEY and CDR2 SVGAGI. V was cut by 6 bases and J by 2 bases, with 5 bases left in between. The CDR3 reads CASRGAYEQYF. CDR3 coding DNA: TGTGCCAGCAGGGGAGCCTACGAGCAGTACTTC.

This chain joins TRBV4-1 and TRBJ2-1, with D uncertain. The CDR3 sequence is 15 residues long. The V gene lost 4 bases and the J gene lost 6 bases, with 16 bases spanning the gap. Germline V gene sequence: CDR1 MGHRA, CDR2 YSYEKL. CDR3 sequence reads: CASSLGPSYGNEQFF. In DNA form, the CDR3 reads TGCGCCAGCAGCCTTGGGCCCTCGTACGGCAATGAGCAGTTCTTC.

The J gene is TRBJ2-3, the V gene TRBV18; 9 nucleotides line up with TRBD2. CDR3 length equals 18 residues. The germline gives CDR1 KGHSH, CDR2 LQKENI. V lost 0 bases to trimming and J lost 4 bases; unmatched junction nucleotides: 11. CDR3 sequence (DNA): TGTGCCAGCTCACCACCGCGGGGTAGCGGGAGTTTACCAGATACGCAGTATTTT. Protein sequence: CASSPPRGSGSLPDTQYF.

This rearrangement joins TRBV21-1 to TRBJ1-1; the D call in the table, TRBD1, was not verified against the DNA. TRBV21-1 is shown as a pseudogene. This CDR3 has 14 residues. CDR3 coding DNA: TGTGCCAGCAGGCAGCAAGACAGGGGCACTGAAGCTTTCTTT. Its protein is CASRQQDRGTEAFF.

The chain uses TRBV7-3 and TRBJ2-1; 13 bases agree with TRBD2. J lost 4 bases, V lost 4 bases, and 10 bases had no gene match. The CDR3 runs to 18 residues. Germline V gene lookup returns CDR1 SGHTA and CDR2 FQGTGA. The CDR3 coding sequence is TGTGCCAGCAGCTCCAAAGGGACTAGCGGGATTGTTTACAATGAGCAGTTCTTC. Protein product: CASSSKGTSGIVYNEQFF.